The source of this T cell receptor beta chain is a study of CD8+CD57+ T cells in acquired aplastic anemia. On the study more broadly: Read counts for CD4+ cells (from healthy donors) averaged about 11 million.

The CDR3 contains 16 residues. The ends were cut back, 2 bases at V and 5 bases at J, with 18 bases in the middle. Germline CDR1 SEHNR, CDR2 FQNEAQ (reference sequence). Genomic DNA provided the template from which TCR beta VDJ and CDR3 profiles were obtained. TCRdb reanalysed the reads using MiXCR and keeps one entry per CDR3 protein. Of a few hundred thousand distinct CDR3 sequences listed, around 68% are singletons. The study's findings and limits: Comparison of patients with controls identified 25 to 30 shared CD8+ CDR3 sequences.

Note on this clonotype: What it binds is not known.

The receptor comes from a human donor in good health, serving as a control. V usage is TRBV7-9 and J usage is TRBJ1-2; D remains unclear. The sequenced sample consisted of sorted CD4+, CD8+, or CD8+CD57+ T cells (not recorded which) from PBMCs. The chain's CDR3 is CASSLYSESSVYGYTF. The CDR3 DNA reads as TGTGCCAGCAGCTTATACTCGGAGAGCAGCGTTTATGGCTACACCTTC.